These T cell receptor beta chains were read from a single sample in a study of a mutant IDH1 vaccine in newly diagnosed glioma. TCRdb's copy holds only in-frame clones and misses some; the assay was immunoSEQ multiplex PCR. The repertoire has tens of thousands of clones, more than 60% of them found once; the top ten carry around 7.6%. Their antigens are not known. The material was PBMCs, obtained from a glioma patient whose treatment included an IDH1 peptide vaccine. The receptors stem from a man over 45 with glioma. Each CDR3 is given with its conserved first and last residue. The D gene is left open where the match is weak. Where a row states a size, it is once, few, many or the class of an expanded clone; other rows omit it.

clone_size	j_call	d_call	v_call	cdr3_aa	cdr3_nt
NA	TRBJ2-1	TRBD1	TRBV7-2	CASSFRTGRSNEQFF	TGTGCCAGCAGCTTCAGGACAGGGAGATCCAATGAGCAGTTCTTC
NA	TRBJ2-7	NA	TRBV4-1	CASSQEPTYEQYF	TGCGCCAGCAGCCAAGAGCCGACCTACGAGCAGTACTTC
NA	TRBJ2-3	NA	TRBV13	CASSTLLGADTQYF	TGTGCCAGCAGCACTCTCCTGGGGGCAGATACGCAGTATTTT
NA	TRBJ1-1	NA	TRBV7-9	CASSSGLNTEAFF	TGTGCCAGCAGCTCAGGACTGAACACTGAAGCTTTCTTT
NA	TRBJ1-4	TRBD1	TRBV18	CASSPGTGTNEKLFF	TGTGCCAGCTCACCAGGGACAGGGACAAATGAAAAACTGTTTTTT
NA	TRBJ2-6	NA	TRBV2	CASSERLVLTF	TGTGCCAGCAGTGAACGGTTAGTCCTGACTTTC
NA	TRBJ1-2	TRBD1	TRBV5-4	CATVGGENHYGYTF	TGTGCCACCGTAGGGGGCGAAAACCACTATGGCTACACCTTC
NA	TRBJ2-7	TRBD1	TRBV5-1	CASSLTGFYEQYF	TGCGCCAGCAGCCTGACAGGGTTCTACGAGCAGTACTTC
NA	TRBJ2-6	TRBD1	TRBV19	CASSGTGPGANVLTF	TGTGCCAGTAGTGGGACAGGGCCTGGGGCCAACGTCCTGACTTTC
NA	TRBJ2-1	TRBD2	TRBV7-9	CASSTGGLYNEQFF	TGTGCCAGCAGCACGGGGGGTCTCTACAATGAGCAGTTCTTC
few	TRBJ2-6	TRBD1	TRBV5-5	CASSLRFVTGPTGANVLTF	TGTGCCAGCAGCTTGCGTTTCGTGACAGGGCCTACTGGGGCCAACGTCCTGACTTTC
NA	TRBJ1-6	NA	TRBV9	CASSVDGAGTSNSPLHF	TGTGCCAGCAGCGTAGATGGGGCGGGGACGAGTAATTCACCCCTCCACTTT
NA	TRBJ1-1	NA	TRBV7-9	CASSPRRGTVTEAFF	TGTGCCAGCAGCCCTAGACGGGGGACGGTCACTGAAGCTTTCTTT
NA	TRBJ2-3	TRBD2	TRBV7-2	CASSPGGVQYF	TGTGCCAGCAGCCCGGGGGGAGTGCAGTATTTT
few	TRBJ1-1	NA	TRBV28	CASSGDGNTEAFF	TGTGCCAGCAGTGGGGACGGCAACACTGAAGCTTTCTTT
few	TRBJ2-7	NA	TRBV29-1	CSVEAADEQYF	TGCAGCGTTGAGGCGGCTGACGAGCAGTACTTC